This T cell receptor (beta chain) was recorded in a study of blood T cell repertoires in COVID-19 (dated by TCRdb to the early 2020s). With regard to the full study: Samples covering the acute and convalescent phases of COVID-19 were provided by collaborators in the United States, Italy and Spain. Subjects who had been exposed to COVID-19, were actively infected with it, or had recovered from it provided the deeply sampled blood TCRbeta repertoires that made up the dataset. The sample metadata nearly always contained a de-identified subject ID, COVID-19 status, age in years and sex. The repertoires were released in a freely available public database meant as a resource for research on the immune response to SARS-CoV-2. The prospective study material was composed of cDNA or gDNA derived from T cells, B-cell-depleted T cells, or PBMCs. HLA class I and class II types, where available, came from metadata supplied by the sample provider rather than from assay-based typing. The samples were drawn from the first 160 participants of the ongoing ImmuneRACE study and from some 1,300 subjects provided by 6 global collaborators.

Participants in the prospective study were aged roughly 18 to 89 years, lived in 20 to 30 United States geographic areas, and enrolled through a virtual design. To assign participants to cohorts, the prospective study relied on clinical history that participants themselves reported in a screening survey and a study questionnaire. For ImmuneRACE Cohort 3, a participant was defined as recovered based on two consecutive negative NP/OP PCR tests, clearance by a healthcare professional, or resolution of symptoms. Each participant in the prospective study had whole blood, serum and a nasopharyngeal or oropharyngeal swab collected by mobile phlebotomists. Participants in the prospective study had the option to provide additional blood draws and questionnaires over a roughly two-month period. Before DNA extraction, prospective study blood samples were shipped either frozen or at room temperature. The cysteine opens and the phenylalanine closes a CDR3 of 10 amino acids. CDR3 DNA only is kept here, 30 bases in frame from base 1. The germline V gene encodes CDR1 MNHNS and CDR2 SASEGT. A distance of 7 bases separates the germline ends of V and J, which lose 8 bases and 6 bases respectively.

TCRbeta CDR3 regions were amplified from genomic DNA using the immunoSEQ Assay, a bias-controlled multiplex PCR. On the study's bioinformatics: The number of nucleated cells in each sample was estimated from the amplification of reference gene primers within the assay. Sequence reads were collapsed and filtered to measure the absolute abundance of every unique TCRbeta CDR3 rearrangement. For each sample, productive Simpson clonality was calculated as the square root of Simpson's diversity index over productive rearrangements. Held by TCRdb, this immuneACCESS table contains in-frame sequences only and omits some clones. Under half of the omission traces to an unresolved V gene where checked; the cause of the rest is unknown. V, J and clone size are those of that table, while D and trimming were read from the DNA. Across this sample there are hundreds of thousands of clones, with over 80% seen only once. The ten most abundant clones make up around 9% of the sample.

As regards this clone: Its binding antigen is unknown. Per-nucleotide qualities are absent, and no much larger clonotype sits a single base away.

General conclusions and limits of the study: Clinical and demographic metadata were provided uncurated, with the amount varying by source and participant.

This receptor was taken from a woman between 18 and 30 years old who had recovered from COVID-19. The chain employs TRBV6-1 and TRBJ1-2; a confident D gene designation cannot be given. The sequencing input was PBMCs or T cells enriched from blood (not recorded which). The CDR3 region has the sequence CASYNDGYTF. The nucleotide sequence reads as follows: TGTGCCAGCTACAATGATGGCTACACCTTC.